Listed here are 7 T cell receptor beta chains from one sample, sequenced in a study of T-cell memory formation after mild COVID-19. TCRdb fed the 5' RACE reads into MiXCR, producing one record per CDR3 protein. In the table there are tens of thousands of distinct CDR3 sequences, about 15% of which are singletons. Sequenced input: PBMCs or a T cell subset sorted from them (not recorded which). Source of these receptors: an adult woman who had mild COVID-19 (a few samples of this study predate the infection). Cell type and time point are not known.

This clonotype has at least ten counts. The chain joins TRBV5-5 to TRBJ2-7; D is perhaps TRBD1 or TRBD2 (5 bases each). Per germline, CDR1 SGHKS and CDR2 YYEKEE (reference sequence). The CDR3 loop spans 15 amino acids. Trimming removed 1 base at V and 1 base at J, with 12 bases between. CDR3 residues: CASSLFWDGSYEQYF. The CDR3 region has the DNA TGTGCCAGCAGCTTGTTCTGGGACGGATCCTACGAGCAGTACTTC. The full variable domain, rest sourced from reference TRBV5-5 and TRBJ2-7, is DAGVTQSPTHLIKTRGQQVTLRCSPISGHKSVSWYQQVLGQGPQFIFQYYEKEERGRGNFPDRFSARQFPNYSSELNVNALLLGDSALYLCASSLFWDGSYEQYFGPGTRLTVT.

This clonotype has ten or more counts. The V and J genes are TRBV6-2 or TRBV6-3 and TRBJ2-1; D gene ambiguous. Germline values: CDR1 MNHEY, CDR2 SVGEGT. Between the trimmed V and J ends, which lost 4 bases and 8 bases, there was a span of 18 bases. CDR3 size: 15 residues. CDR3 sequence: CASSSARNQVDEQFF. The CDR3 DNA reads as TGTGCCAGCAGTTCTGCACGCAACCAGGTCGATGAGCAGTTCTTC.

This clonotype was seen a handful of times. The chain couples TRBV11-2 to TRBJ2-3, with D possibly being TRBD2 (6 bases). CDR1 SGHAT and CDR2 FQNNGV come from the germline V gene. The CDR3 consists of 18 residues. V lost 4 bases and J lost 3, with 23 bases in between. The CDR3 nucleotides read TGTGCCAGCAGCTGGGGCCCGGCGTTCGCGGGGAAAACAGATACGCAGTATTTT. Protein: CASSWGPAFAGKTDTQYF. The full variable domain, its missing parts supplied by reference TRBV11-2 and TRBJ2-3, is EAGVAQSPRYKIIEKRQSVAFWCNPISGHATLYWYQQILGQGPKLLIQFQNNGVVDDSQLPKDRFSAERLKGVDSTLKIQPAKLEDSAVYLCASSWGPAFAGKTDTQYFGPGTRLTVL.

This clonotype has ten or more counts. This sequence joins TRBV5-1 and TRBJ2-1; D not resolved. The germline V gene has CDR1 SGHRS and CDR2 YFSETQ. The CDR3 loop spans 13 amino acids. Trimming took off 2 bases at V and 8 bases at J, with 11 bases between the two ends. CDR3 residues: CASSFYTEDEQFF. The CDR3 region has the DNA TGCGCCAGCAGCTTCTATACAGAGGATGAGCAGTTCTTC.

This clonotype was seen more than once but under ten times. The V call is TRBV28, the J call TRBJ2-7; D is undetermined. The germline V gene encodes CDR1 MDHEN and CDR2 SYDVKM. CDR3 size: 14 residues. Deletions cut 2 bases from V and 3 bases from J, with 11 bases between. In nucleotides, the CDR3 is TGTGCCAGCAGTTTACGCCGCCCGGGCTACGAGCAGTACTTC. Protein sequence: CASSLRRPGYEQYF.

The genes are TRBV11-2 and TRBJ2-6; D ambiguous. CDR1 and CDR2 from the germline V gene are SGHAT and FQNNGV. V lost 1 base and J lost 0, with 4 bases in between. The CDR3 totals 15 residues. The DNA of the CDR3 is TGTGCCAGCAGCTTAGGGTTCTCTGGGGCCAACGTCCTGACTTTC. Protein: CASSLGFSGANVLTF. Filled out from reference TRBV11-2 and TRBJ2-6, the complete variable domain reads EAGVAQSPRYKIIEKRQSVAFWCNPISGHATLYWYQQILGQGPKLLIQFQNNGVVDDSQLPKDRFSAERLKGVDSTLKIQPAKLEDSAVYLCASSLGFSGANVLTFGAGSRLTVL.

In this sample, this clonotype turned up a few times. V and J are TRBV5-5 and TRBJ2-7; the D is unclear. V was cut by 0 bases and J by 0 bases, with 13 bases left in between. The CDR3 length is 16 residues. Germline-derived CDR1 and CDR2 are SGHKS and YYEKEE (reference sequence). CDR3 sequence (DNA): TGTGCCAGCAGCTTGGTGGAACAGACTCTCTCCTACGAGCAGTACTTC. This gives the protein CASSLVEQTLSYEQYF.